These 16 T cell receptor beta chains were all obtained from the same sample, sequenced in a study of blood T cell dynamics during melanoma immunotherapy. The time point: week 3, after first cycle of checkpoint inhibitor. TCRdb's copy holds only in-frame clones and misses some; the assay was immunoSEQ multiplex PCR. The sample contains more than 10,000 clones, under 95% of which appear only once. Material: effector memory CD8+ T cells from blood, obtained from a patient treated with checkpoint blockade. The receptors originated from a human donor with melanoma.

The V and J genes are TRBV7-9 and TRBJ1-1; 7 bases map to TRBD1. This CDR3 has 15 amino acids. Germline CDR1 and CDR2: SEHNR and FQNEAQ (reference sequence). V dropped 1 base and J dropped 3; count of bases not matched to a gene: 5. The CDR3 reads CASSLVQGGDTEAFF. Here the CDR3 DNA reads TGTGCCAGCAGCTTAGTCCAGGGGGGGGACACTGAAGCTTTCTTT. The full variable domain, rest sourced from reference TRBV7-9 and TRBJ1-1, is DTGVSQNPRHKITKRGQNVTFRCDPISEHNRLYWYRQTLGQGPEFLTYFQNEAQLEKSRLLSDRFSAERPKGSFSTLEIQRTEQGDSAMYLCASSLVQGGDTEAFFGQGTRLTVV.

V gene TRBV9 combines with J gene TRBJ2-7; 8 bases are shared with TRBD2. J was trimmed by 0 bases and V by 0 bases; bases with no gene match: 5. Germline V gene data show CDR1 as SGDLS and CDR2 as YYNGEE. The CDR3 extends over 16 amino acids. Written as DNA, the CDR3 is TGTGCCAGCAGCGTAGATAGCGGGATAAGCTCCTACGAGCAGTACTTC. Protein: CASSVDSGISSYEQYF.

CDR3 loop: CASSQGTGGRQPQHF. CDR3 DNA sequence: TGCGCCAGCAGCCAAGGGACAGGGGGCCGTCAGCCCCAGCATTTT. The chain has TRBV4-3 and TRBJ1-5; TRBD1 matches 11 bases. Per germline, CDR1 LGHNA and CDR2 YSLEER. The CDR3 loop spans 15 amino acids. V was clipped by 1 base and J by 6 bases; unmatched bases: 2.

The chain couples TRBV4-3 to TRBJ2-1; D unclear. The germline CDR1 and CDR2 sequences are LGHNA and YSLEER. With 2 bases removed from V and 3 bases from J, the gap between germline ends came to 8 bases. CDR3 size: 14 residues. CDR3 sequence reads: CASSQTTNYNEQFF. The CDR3 DNA is TGCGCCAGCAGCCAAACGACAAACTACAATGAGCAGTTCTTC.

This sequence joins TRBV19 and TRBJ2-1; 7 bases fit TRBD2. Germline V lookup: CDR1 LNHDA, CDR2 SQIVND (reference sequence). Losses at the gene ends were 3 bases for V and 4 bases for J; bases not matched to a gene: 6. There are 15 residues in the CDR3. This CDR3 reads CASSIEYGGYNEQFF. The CDR3 region has the DNA TGTGCCAGTAGTATTGAGTACGGGGGGTACAATGAGCAGTTCTTC.

This clone was found once. Written as DNA, the CDR3 is TGTGCCAGCAGCTTAAGTGACAGCCTAAAAGGGGAGCTGTTTTTT. This gives the protein CASSLSDSLKGELFF. This chain uses TRBV7-9 with TRBJ2-2; TRBD1 might be the D (5 bases). Germline V CDR1 and CDR2: SEHNR, FQNEAQ (reference sequence). The CDR3 sequence is 15 residues long. V was pared by 2 bases and J by 8 bases, with 15 bases between.

This clone was recorded only once. The chain links TRBV5-1 to TRBJ2-3; 13 nucleotides align to TRBD2. The trim removed 8 bases at V and 5 bases at J, leaving 8 bases unmatched. The length of the CDR3 is 15 residues. Germline V lookup: CDR1 SGHRS, CDR2 YFSETQ. The DNA for the CDR3 is TGCGCCAGTAACGGACTAGCGGGAGCTGTAGATACGCAGTATTTT. This translates into CASNGLAGAVDTQYF.

This rearrangement joins TRBV5-1 to TRBJ1-1, with D uncertain. The CDR3 runs to 13 residues. V lost 0 bases to trimming and J lost 1 base, with 4 bases between them. The germline CDR1 and CDR2 sequences are SGHRS and YFSETQ. The CDR3: CASSLGGNTEAFF. DNA for the CDR3: TGCGCCAGCAGCTTGGGGGGGAACACTGAAGCTTTCTTT.

This clone occurred a few times. The chain is built from TRBV4-1 and TRBJ2-7, with TRBD2 matching over 11 bases. The trim removed 3 bases at V and 2 bases at J, leaving 0 bases unmatched. The CDR3 contains 14 residues. In germline, CDR1 is MGHRA, CDR2 YSYEKL. The CDR3 sequence is CASSQTSGAYEQYF. The CDR3 DNA reads as TGCGCCAGCAGCCAGACTAGCGGGGCCTACGAGCAGTACTTC.

The J gene is TRBJ1-1, the V gene TRBV11-2; possibly TRBD1 for D (6 bases). Germline V gives CDR1 SGHAT, CDR2 FQNNGV. The CDR3 has 14 amino acids. Between the trimmed V and J ends, which lost 3 bases and 6 bases, there was a span of 14 bases. The CDR3 DNA reads TGTGCCAGCAGCTTTAACAGGGAGGAGGCTGAAGCTTTCTTT. Translated: CASSFNREEAEAFF.

CDR3: CASSRGDYEQYF. Here the CDR3 DNA reads TGTGCCAGCAGCCGGGGGGACTACGAGCAGTACTTC. J is TRBJ2-7 and V is TRBV7-9, with TRBD2 matching 7 bases. After removal of 5 bases from V and 3 bases from J, the junction contained 1 base not matched to a gene. The CDR3 consists of 12 residues. Per germline, CDR1 SEHNR and CDR2 FQNEAQ (reference sequence).

The CDR3 reads CASSLEPGDSYSNQPQHF. For the CDR3, the DNA is TGCGCCAGCAGCTTGGAGCCAGGGGACTCCTATAGCAATCAGCCCCAGCATTTT. This sequence joins TRBV5-1 and TRBJ1-5; D is possibly TRBD1 (6 bases). The CDR3 spans 18 residues. Trimming removed 0 bases from V and 0 bases from J, with 16 bases in between. Germline assignment: CDR1 SGHRS and CDR2 YFSETQ.

CDR3 protein: CASSNGQTTNEKLFF. In DNA form, the CDR3 reads TGTGCCAGCAGTAACGGACAGACAACTAATGAAAAACTGTTTTTT. The rearrangement joins TRBV5-8 to TRBJ1-4, with D perhaps matching TRBD1 (6 bases). Per the germline V gene, CDR1 is SGHTS and CDR2 is YDEGEE. Trimming shortened V by 5 bases and J by 0 bases, and 11 bases separated the two germline ends. The CDR3 extends over 15 amino acids.

The chain combines TRBV10-3 with TRBJ2-7; TRBD1 matches 9 bases. The CDR3 has 16 residues. Trimming at V came to 5 bases and at J to 1 base, leaving 9 bases not matched to a gene. Germline CDR1 ENHRY, CDR2 SYGVKD. CDR3 nucleotides: TGTGCCATCAGTCCGGGACAGGGCCTGCTGTCCTACGAGCAGTACTTC. It yields the protein CAISPGQGLLSYEQYF.

This chain uses TRBV19 with TRBJ2-7, with TRBD1 identical over 8 bases. This CDR3 is built from 14 residues. Trimming at V came to 5 bases and at J to 4 bases, leaving 7 bases not matched to a gene. The germline V gene encodes CDR1 LNHDA and CDR2 SQIVND (reference sequence). The CDR3 protein is CASSAGQVAYEQYF. CDR3 in DNA: TGTGCCAGTAGTGCGGGACAGGTTGCTTACGAGCAGTACTTC.

The chain combines TRBV27 with TRBJ2-7, with 9 bases matching TRBD1. Germline lookup yields CDR1 MNHEY and CDR2 SMNVEV (reference sequence). The CDR3 has 15 residues. J gave up 3 bases and V 7 bases, and 10 bases lay outside the gene matches. DNA for the CDR3: TGTGCCAGCAAACCCACAGGGGGCCAGCGCTACGAGCAGTACTTC. Its translation is CASKPTGGQRYEQYF.